The 10 T cell receptor beta chains reported below all come from one sample, sequenced in a study of OX40 agonist ivuxolimab in advanced cancers. Measured with immunoSEQ multiplex PCR; TCRdb has only the in-frame clones, and not every one. The data contain fewer than 50,000 clones, more than 70% of them singletons. The sample consisted of CD4+ or CD8+ T cells sorted from blood, taken in a trial of the OX40 agonist ivuxolimab. These receptors were collected from an adult with an advanced solid tumor such as melanoma, head and neck, liver or kidney cancer.

The chain has TRBV6-5 and TRBJ2-7; a weak D match, TRBD2 (6 bases). Germline V gene data show CDR1 as MNHEY and CDR2 as SVGAGI. The CDR3 spans 14 residues. V gave up 6 bases and J gave up 7 bases, with 19 bases separating them. CDR3 bases: TGTGCCAGCAGCCTCGCCAGGCGGGGTGAAGAGCAGTACTTC. It encodes CASSLARRGEEQYF.

This chain connects TRBV18 to TRBJ1-4; a weak D match, TRBD1 (5 bases). CDR3 length: 18 amino acids. Germline lookup yields CDR1 KGHSH and CDR2 LQKENI. V was pared by 0 bases and J by 7 bases, with 21 bases between. The CDR3 spells CASSPPYEDQGGGEKLFF. Here the CDR3 DNA reads TGTGCCAGCTCACCACCCTATGAAGATCAGGGTGGTGGTGAAAAACTGTTTTTT. Together with reference TRBV18 and TRBJ1-4, the CDR3 gives the full variable domain: NAGVMQNPRHLVRRRGQEARLRCSPMKGHSHVYWYRQLPEEGLKFMVYLQKENIIDESGMPKERFSAEFPKEGPSILRIQQVVRGDSAAYFCASSPPYEDQGGGEKLFFGSGTQLSVL.

This chain connects TRBV29-1 to TRBJ1-1, with no clear D. This CDR3 comprises 13 residues. V was shortened by 4 bases and J by 1 base, with 10 bases between the two germline ends. Germline V gene data show CDR1 as SQVTM and CDR2 as ANQGSEA. The CDR3 is CSVVGRRNTEAFF. The CDR3 DNA reads as TGCAGCGTTGTCGGGAGGAGGAACACTGAAGCTTTCTTT.

J is TRBJ2-5 and V is TRBV2; unclear D gene. CDR1 and CDR2 (germline): SNHLY, FYNNEI. The CDR3 runs 11 residues. Trimming stripped 5 bases from V and 5 bases from J, with 6 bases between. The CDR3 DNA follows: TGTGCCAGCAGTACGTGGGAGACCCAGTACTTC. Translated: CASSTWETQYF.

The chain is built from TRBV5-1 and TRBJ1-2, with D perhaps matching TRBD1 (5 bases). This CDR3 is built from 13 residues. From germline, CDR1 is SGHRS and CDR2 YFSETQ. Trimming cost V 0 bases and J 7 bases, with 10 bases left between them. The CDR3 sequence is CASSLGPGTGYTF. CDR3 coding DNA: TGCGCCAGCAGCTTGGGGCCAGGGACTGGCTACACCTTC.

The chain combines TRBV4-2 with TRBJ2-1; 11 nucleotides match TRBD2. This CDR3 contains 16 residues. CDR1 and CDR2 (germline): LGHNA, YNFKEQ. Losses at the gene ends were 3 bases for V and 5 bases for J; bases not matched to a gene: 6. CDR3 in DNA: TGTGCCAGCAGCCATCCACGGGGACTAGCGGACAATGAGCAGTTCTTC. Its translation is CASSHPRGLADNEQFF.

This clone was observed once. CDR3 DNA sequence: TGTGCCAGCAGTTCGACTCCGACCTCCTACAATGAGCAGTTCTTC. This encodes CASSSTPTSYNEQFF. This chain joins TRBV27 and TRBJ2-1; D gene uncertain. The CDR3 covers 15 residues. CDR1 MNHEY and CDR2 SMNVEV come from the germline V gene (reference sequence). V lost 4 bases, J lost 0 bases, and 10 bases lay in between.

The gene calls are TRBV6-1 and TRBJ2-2, with TRBD1 identical over 7 bases. This CDR3 is built from 18 residues. Germline CDR1 is MNHNS and CDR2 is SASEGT. Trimming took 1 base from V and 7 from J; bases not matched to a gene: 15. For the CDR3, the DNA is TGTGCCAGCAGTGAAGGGGACAGTAACTACCCACACCGCGGGGAGCTGTTTTTT. Its protein is CASSEGDSNYPHRGELFF.

This chain links TRBV2 with TRBJ1-3; D may be TRBD1 (6 bases). Trimming pared 6 bases from V and 1 base from J, leaving 16 bases between. This CDR3 comprises 16 residues. Germline V gene lookup returns CDR1 SNHLY and CDR2 FYNNEI. The CDR3 reads CASRSRGGGSGNTIYF. CDR3 nucleotide sequence: TGTGCCAGCAGGAGCAGGGGTGGTGGGTCTGGAAACACCATATATTTT.

The chain carries TRBV6-1 and TRBJ1-2; D unresolved. The CDR3 covers 15 residues. Germline values: CDR1 MNHNS, CDR2 SASEGT. Trimming stripped 3 bases from V and 4 bases from J, with 15 bases between. The CDR3 region is CASSDQPEVGYGYTF. The CDR3 DNA follows: TGTGCCAGCAGTGATCAACCCGAAGTGGGCTATGGCTACACCTTC.